The rows below give T cell receptor beta chains drawn from one sample of a study of T cell changes during pregnancy in multiple sclerosis. Libraries were prepared by immunoSEQ multiplex PCR; TCRdb keeps only in-frame clonotypes and omits some of them. The sample contains fewer than 85,000 clones, about 94% of which appear only once. The sequencing used peripheral blood, collected in the third trimester of pregnancy. Source of these receptors: a female donor with multiple sclerosis, enrolled in a pregnancy study. The CDR3 runs from the conserved cysteine through the conserved F or W. The D gene is left open where the match is weak. Some rows mark clone size as missing; the rest say once, few, many or name a class of expanded clone.

clone_size j_call d_call v_call cdr3_nt cdr3_aa
once TRBJ2-1 TRBD2 TRBV7-9 TGTGCCAGCAGTCACCCGTACGAGCGGGGTTACAATGAGCAGTTCTTC CASSHPYERGYNEQFF
. TRBJ1-2 . TRBV4-2 TGTGCCAGCAGCCAAGATATAGGGGGAGGGGGAACTGAACAGGGTTTTGTTGGCTACACCTTC CASSQDIGGGGTEQGFVGYTF
. TRBJ1-5 . TRBV11-2 TGTGCCAGCAGCGCAGGGGTTCAGCCCCAGCATTTT CASSAGVQPQHF
. TRBJ1-3 . TRBV11-2 TGTGCCAGCAGAGAGAGCTCTGGAAACACCATATATTTT CASRESSGNTIYF
. TRBJ1-6 . TRBV27 TGTGCCAGCACTCCAAGTGCCGGGGAATCCTATAATTCACCCCTCCACTTT CASTPSAGESYNSPLHF
. TRBJ1-2 TRBD1 TRBV6-5 TGTGCCAGCACCAACGACGGACAGGGAGACTATGGCTACACCTTC CASTNDGQGDYGYTF
. TRBJ2-7 . TRBV10-2 TGCGCCAGCAGTGGGACAGCCTACGAGCAGTACTTC CASSGTAYEQYF
. TRBJ1-4 . TRBV19 TGTGCCAGTAGTATAGATGCTGACCCGGAGGGTGAAAAACTGTTTTTT CASSIDADPEGEKLFF
once TRBJ1-1 . TRBV25-1 TGTGCCAGCAGCGACCCCAGGGCTGAAGCTTTCTTT CASSDPRAEAFF
. TRBJ1-2 TRBD1 TRBV7-9 TGTGCCAGCAGCTTTGTCCAGGGGGCCTGGGGCTACACCTTC CASSFVQGAWGYTF
. TRBJ1-2 TRBD1 TRBV19 TGTGCCAGTAGTGGGACAGGGTACGGCTACACCTTC CASSGTGYGYTF
. TRBJ1-4 . TRBV6-1 TGTGCCAGCAGTGAAGTGGGTCGGGCCGGGGTAGTGTTTTTT CASSEVGRAGVVFF
. TRBJ1-1 TRBD1 TRBV7-2 TGTGCCAGCAGCCCCCTCACAGGGGGGGAGGACACTGAAGCTTTCTTT CASSPLTGGEDTEAFF
. TRBJ2-7 . TRBV5-1 TGCGCCAGCAGCTTGAACGTTCGGGGTCCCTACGAGCAGTACTTC CASSLNVRGPYEQYF
. TRBJ2-7 . TRBV2 TGTGCCAGCAGTGTATCACGGGAGCAGTACTTC CASSVSREQYF
. TRBJ1-1 TRBD1 TRBV10-3 TGTGCCATCAGTCCTAGTGGACAGGGTTTTGAAGCTTTCTTT CAISPSGQGFEAFF
. TRBJ2-7 . TRBV7-9 TGTGCCAGCAGCTCCGACAGTCCCTACGAGCAGTACTTC CASSSDSPYEQYF
. TRBJ2-2 TRBD2 TRBV5-4 TGTGCCAGCAGCAATGGGCGGGGGTTGGCCGGGGAGCTGTTTTTT CASSNGRGLAGELFF
. TRBJ2-7 TRBD1 TRBV11-2 TGTGCCAGCTGTGTTTCTGGGACAGTCACCTACGAGCAGTACTTC CASCVSGTVTYEQYF
. TRBJ1-1 . TRBV27 TGTGCCAGCAGTTTGGAGGCCGAGAACACTGAAGCTTTCTTT CASSLEAENTEAFF
. TRBJ1-1 . TRBV5-1 TGCGCCAGTTCTGACAGAACGAACACTGAAGCTTTCTTT CASSDRTNTEAFF
. TRBJ2-1 . TRBV6-6 TGTGCCAGCAGTGGGACTCTCTTAGGAGGAAATGAGCAGTTCTTC CASSGTLLGGNEQFF
once TRBJ1-1 . TRBV5-1 TGCGCCAGCAGCATAGACACACCCACTGAAGCTTTCTTT CASSIDTPTEAFF
. TRBJ1-4 . TRBV6-1 TGTGCCAGCAGTGAAGGGGTGAGGGAGGGAAATGAAAAACTGTTTTTT CASSEGVREGNEKLFF
. TRBJ2-4 TRBD2 TRBV5-6 TGTGCCAGCAGCACCGGACTAGCGGGGTTAGCCAAAAACATTCAGTACTTC CASSTGLAGLAKNIQYF
. TRBJ2-1 . TRBV11-3 TGTGCCAGCAGTAACCCCGGGGTCTCCTACAATGAGCAGTTCTTC CASSNPGVSYNEQFF
. TRBJ2-7 TRBD1 TRBV7-9 TGTGCCAGCAGCGCCCGGGACAGGGTGAACGAGCAGTACTTC CASSARDRVNEQYF
. TRBJ1-4 TRBD1 TRBV19 TGTGCCAGTTTTCCCGGGACAGGGAATGAAAAACTGTTTTTT CASFPGTGNEKLFF
once TRBJ1-3 . TRBV6-5 TGTGCCAGCAGTTCCCAGGGCTCTGGAAACACCATATATTTT CASSSQGSGNTIYF
. TRBJ1-1 TRBD1 TRBV13 TGTGCCAGCAGCTCAGGGACAGGGGAGAGGAACACTGAAGCTTTCTTT CASSSGTGERNTEAFF
. TRBJ1-1 . TRBV7-2 TGTGCCAGCAGCTTAGTGGGGACTTCCGGGCGGGCTTTCTTT CASSLVGTSGRAFF
. TRBJ1-1 TRBD1 TRBV19 TGTGCCAGTAGTTCAAGGACAGGAGGCAACACTGAAGCTTTCTTT CASSSRTGGNTEAFF
. TRBJ2-3 TRBD2 TRBV7-3 TGTGCCAGCAGCCTGGGACTAGCGCAGGCAGATACGCAGTATTTT CASSLGLAQADTQYF
once TRBJ1-5 TRBD1 TRBV2 TGTGCCAGCAGTGAAGGTTGGACAGGACCGAGGGGAGCCCAGCATTTT CASSEGWTGPRGAQHF
. TRBJ1-1 . TRBV6-5 TGTGCCAGCACTTTGTCACAGGGCACTGAAGCTTTCTTT CASTLSQGTEAFF
. TRBJ2-5 TRBD2 TRBV18 TGTGCCAGCTCACCGGTAGCGGGGGCGATGGAGACCCAGTACTTC CASSPVAGAMETQYF
once TRBJ1-1 . TRBV11-2 TGTGCCAGCAGCCTAGGCCCAGGAATGAACACTGAAGCTTTCTTT CASSLGPGMNTEAFF
once TRBJ2-3 TRBD2 TRBV5-1 TGCGCCAGCAGCTTGAGTGGGACTAGCGGGGGTGCAGATACGCAGTATTTT CASSLSGTSGGADTQYF
once TRBJ1-4 TRBD1 TRBV5-1 TGCGCCAGCAGTCTCCGGGGACAGGGCGTCCCGGATGAAAAACTGTTTTTT CASSLRGQGVPDEKLFF
. TRBJ2-3 . TRBV28 TGTGCCAGCAGTAAGGCTCAGGGATTGGCAGATACGCAGTATTTT CASSKAQGLADTQYF
few TRBJ1-3 . TRBV2 TGTGCCAGCGGGGGGGACCGTCCTGGAAACACCATATATTTT CASGGDRPGNTIYF
. TRBJ2-3 . TRBV9 TGTGCCAGCAGCGTTACCCTTGCGGGGACTAGCACAGATACGCAGTATTTT CASSVTLAGTSTDTQYF
. TRBJ1-1 TRBD1 TRBV5-4 TGTGCCAGCTGGACCCTCGGGACAGTCTGGGGGATTAACACTGAAGCTTTCTTT CASWTLGTVWGINTEAFF
. TRBJ1-2 . TRBV6-1 TGTGCCAGCAGTCCCACCCAGGGAGGCCATGGCTACACCTTC CASSPTQGGHGYTF
. TRBJ1-2 . TRBV10-3 TGTGCCATCAGAAGCGACACCAGGGCCTATGGCTACACCTTC CAIRSDTRAYGYTF
. TRBJ2-1 TRBD2 TRBV6-1 TGTGCCAGCAGTGGTCGCGGGGGTTCTAGCTCCTACAATGAGCAGTTCTTC CASSGRGGSSSYNEQFF
. TRBJ1-5 . TRBV5-8 TGTGCCAGCAGCTCCACTCAAGACAGAATCAATCAGCCCCAGCATTTT CASSSTQDRINQPQHF
once TRBJ1-2 . TRBV27 TGTGCCAGCCTGTCGGGTGGTGGCTACACCTTC CASLSGGGYTF